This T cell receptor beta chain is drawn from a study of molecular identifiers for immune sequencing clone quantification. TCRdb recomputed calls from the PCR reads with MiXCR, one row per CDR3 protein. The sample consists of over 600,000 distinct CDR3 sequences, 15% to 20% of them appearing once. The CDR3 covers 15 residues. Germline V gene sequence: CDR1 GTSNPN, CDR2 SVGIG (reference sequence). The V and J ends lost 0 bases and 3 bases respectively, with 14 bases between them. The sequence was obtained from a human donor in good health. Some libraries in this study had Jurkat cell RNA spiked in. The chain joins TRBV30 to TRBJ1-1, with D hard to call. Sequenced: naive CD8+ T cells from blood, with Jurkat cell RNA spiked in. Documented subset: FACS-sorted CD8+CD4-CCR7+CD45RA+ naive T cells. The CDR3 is CAWSVPRVRYTEAFF. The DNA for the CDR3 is TGTGCCTGGAGTGTACCTCGGGTAAGGTACACTGAAGCTTTCTTT.